The 3 T cell receptor beta chains presented below share a single source sample, sequenced in a study of blood T cells in healthy people across ages. Together with a sample-barcoded 5' primer, a J-beta primer mix was included in a second PCR lasting roughly 6 to 12 cycles. MiXCR, applied by TCRdb to the 5' RACE reads, yields one record per CDR3 protein. The sample lists about 1.5 million distinct CDR3 sequences, around 40% occurring once. Sequenced material: blood. These receptor sequences come from a woman aged 18-29 years in good health.

On this clonotype itself: An end of the junction differs from the germline gene, which may be a read error. The chain is built from TRBV4-3 and TRBJ2-4; D uncertain. The closer fit of TRBJ2-7 to the DNA end suggests the J call may be wrong. This CDR3 comprises 16 residues. Germline-derived CDR1 and CDR2 are LGHNA and YSLEER. CDR3 sequence: CTSSQVLLGSYYEQYF. In nucleotides, the CDR3 is TGCACCAGCAGCCAAGTCCTCCTGGGCTCTTACTACGAGCAGTACTTC.

This clonotype was observed at least ten times. The rearrangement links TRBV6-5 to TRBJ1-6, with unresolved D. Germline CDR1 is MNHEY and CDR2 is SVGAGI. The CDR3 consists of 16 residues. With 7 bases removed from V and 0 bases from J, the gap between germline ends came to 13 bases. CDR3 sequence (DNA): TGTGCCAGCACCCGTCGACGGAGCTCCTATAATTCACCCCTCCACTTT. This encodes CASTRRRSSYNSPLHF.

This clonotype occurred a few times. The chain uses TRBV27 and TRBJ2-1; possible D gene TRBD1, 5 bases. The J call could be wrong; TRBJ2-7 is a better fit for the DNA end. Germline assignment: CDR1 MNHEY and CDR2 SMNVEV (reference sequence). The CDR3 is made up of 17 amino acids. In DNA, the CDR3 is TGTGCCAGCAGTTTAACCCACAGGATGAGCTCCTACAATGAGCAGTACTTC. Amino acid sequence: CASSLTHRMSSYNEQYF.